This T cell receptor (beta chain) was recorded in a study of blood T cells in healthy people across ages. Then a second PCR, running about 6 to 12 cycles, was carried out with a sample-barcoded 5' primer and a J-beta primer mix. Carrying 12 random nucleotides, a template-switch adaptor labeled each individual cDNA molecule. TCRdb used MiXCR to reprocess the 5' RACE reads, holding one entry per CDR3 protein. The sample consists of more than 900,000 distinct CDR3 sequences, under 30% of them appearing once. This CDR3 comprises 13 residues. In germline, CDR1 is WSHSY, CDR2 SAAADI. This clonotype was seen more than once but under ten times. The data also belong to a second study, concerning T cells of mothers and their children.

Sequencing was done on a sample of blood. This receptor was obtained from a girl aged 2 to 10 in good health. The gene calls are TRBV10-2 and TRBJ2-5, with 9 nucleotides matching TRBD1. The J call may be in error: the DNA end matches TRBJ2-7 better. The CDR3 nucleotides read TGCGCCAGCAGTGGACAGGGGGTCTACGAGCAGTACTTC. Amino acid sequence: CASSGQGVYEQYF.